This is a list of T cell receptor beta chains from one sample in a study of Graves' ophthalmopathy and Graves' hyperthyroidism. Each CDR3 protein gets one entry after TCRdb re-called the multiplex PCR reads with MiXCR. The top ten hold over 8.5% of the sample, which has 1 million to 1.3 million distinct CDR3 sequences, less than 45% seen once. The sequenced sample was peripheral blood or thyroid tissue (not recorded which). The receptors here all came from an adult man with Graves' hyperthyroidism. The CDR3 runs from the conserved cysteine through the conserved F or W. The D gene is left open where the match is weak. For some rows the clone size is stated as once, few or many, or as a class when expanded; others skip it.

NA | TRBJ2-5 | TRBD2 | TRBV20-1 | CSATRLAGQETQYF | TGCAGTGCTACCAGACTAGCGGGGCAAGAGACCCAGTACTTC
once | TRBJ1-5 | NA | TRBV10-3 | CAISGEGGGQPQHF | TGTGCCATCAGTGGGGAGGGGGGCGGACAGCCCCAGCATTTT
NA | TRBJ2-7 | NA | TRBV20-1 | CSASLAGGTYEQYF | TGCAGTGCTAGTTTGGCAGGGGGGACCTACGAGCAGTACTTC
many | TRBJ2-2 | TRBD2 | TRBV2 | CASRVAGGDTGELFF | TGTGCCAGCAGGGTAGCGGGAGGGGACACCGGGGAGCTGTTTTTT
many | TRBJ2-5 | TRBD2 | TRBV20-1 | CSARSGLAHQETQYF | TGCAGTGCTAGATCCGGACTAGCGCATCAAGAGACCCAGTACTTC
few | TRBJ1-1 | TRBD1 | TRBV6-1 | CASSKTGQTEAFF | TGTGCCAGCAGTAAGACAGGGCAAACTGAAGCTTTCTTT
NA | TRBJ2-7 | TRBD2 | TRBV7-2 | CASRPASGASYEQYF | TGTGCCAGCAGACCCGCTAGCGGGGCCTCCTACGAGCAGTACTTC
many | TRBJ1-5 | NA | TRBV7-9 | CASSSTGMSNQPQHF | TGTGCCAGCAGCTCAACGGGAATGAGCAATCAGCCCCAGCATTTT
many | TRBJ1-5 | TRBD1 | TRBV7-8 | CASSQTGAAGQPQHF | TGTGCCAGCAGCCAAACAGGGGCGGCGGGTCAGCCCCAGCATTTT
NA | TRBJ1-5 | NA | TRBV20-1 | CSARAQPRSVRQPQHF | TGCAGTGCTAGGGCTCAGCCTCGGTCTGTTCGGCAGCCCCAGCATTTT
many | TRBJ2-2 | TRBD2 | TRBV7-8 | CASSLATGLAARELFF | TGTGCCAGCAGCTTAGCGACCGGACTAGCCGCCAGGGAGCTGTTTTTT
many | TRBJ2-7 | NA | TRBV5-5 | CASSSSPNEQYF | TGTGCCAGCAGCTCGAGCCCTAACGAGCAGTACTTC
many | TRBJ2-7 | NA | TRBV25-1 | CASSELGYYEQYF | TGTGCCAGCAGTGAACTAGGATACTACGAGCAGTACTTC
many | TRBJ2-5 | NA | TRBV11-2 | CASSLATGQETQYF | TGTGCCAGCAGCTTAGCTACCGGCCAAGAGACCCAGTACTTC
NA | TRBJ2-7 | TRBD1 | TRBV20-1 | CRVGTGTYEQYF | TGCAGGGTAGGGACAGGCACCTACGAGCAGTACTTC
NA | TRBJ2-6 | NA | TRBV19 | CASRSSGANALTF | TGTGCCAGTAGGAGCTCTGGGGCCAACGCCCTGACTTTC
few | TRBJ1-5 | NA | TRBV12-3/TRBV12-4 | CASTGTLGSNQPQHF | TGTGCCAGCACCGGTACCCTGGGGAGCAATCAGCCCCAGCATTTT
many | TRBJ1-4 | NA | TRBV6-5 | CASSYSPREKLFF | TGTGCCAGCAGTTACTCTCCGCGGGAAAAACTGTTTTTT